This TCR beta chain was identified during a study of cytotoxic CD8 clonotypes in ibrutinib-treated CLL. Broader study findings: Collection times varied between progressing and sustained-remission patients.

The V end lost 0 bases, the J end lost 2 bases, and 11 bases lay between the germline ends. The CDR3 extends over 16 amino acids. CDR1 and CDR2 from the germline V gene are SGDLS and YYNGEE. On this clone: The antigen remains unidentified.

The method was immunoSEQ multiplex PCR; TCRdb's version includes in-frame clones alone and lacks a portion of them. The repertoire holds about 310,000 clones, with roughly 85% as singletons. The material was PBMCs, obtained before ibrutinib treatment. The chain links TRBV9 to TRBJ2-2; unclear D gene. The sequence was collected from a human donor with chronic lymphocytic leukemia. The CDR3 protein is CASSVGSILNTGELFF. The CDR3 DNA follows: TGTGCCAGCAGCGTAGGTAGTATATTAAACACCGGGGAGCTGTTTTTT.